This T cell receptor (beta chain) was obtained from a study of cytomegalovirus exposure and HLA in healthy donors. Study-wide points: The tendency of first-cohort TCR clusters to co-occur in the 120 validation repertoires was the finding of a later analysis.

V lost 3 bases to trimming and J lost 3 bases, with 12 bases between them. CDR3 length: 14 amino acids. Per the germline V gene, CDR1 is SGHAT and CDR2 is FQNNGV. The approximately 130-subject validation cohort, separate from the approximately 670-subject first cohort, included the donors. Using immunoSEQ multiplex PCR, the repertoire was profiled, and TCRdb retains in-frame clones only, with some absent. The sample lists approximately 70,000 clones, about 94% occurring once. Turning to this clone: Its antigen is undetermined.

Sequencing used PBMCs. V is TRBV11-2 and J is TRBJ2-7; D gene uncertain. This TCR was sampled from a woman younger than 30 in good health and CMV-seronegative. The CDR3 DNA sequence: TGTGCCAGCAGCTTGGGCCAGACCTTCTACGAGCAGTACTTC. Translating it yields CASSLGQTFYEQYF.